The 16 T cell receptor beta chains in this list originate from one sample, sequenced in a study of response to subunit inactivated influenza vaccine. MiXCR, applied by TCRdb to the RT-PCR reads, yields one record per CDR3 protein. Among 650,000 to 800,000 distinct CDR3 sequences listed, about 15% were seen once. The starting material was PBMCs from blood, obtained around 14 days before vaccination. Receptors were obtained from a man in his fifties who received an inactivated influenza vaccine.

The sample holds many counts of this clonotype. This rearrangement joins TRBV29-1 to TRBJ1-1, with unresolved D. V was trimmed by 3 bases and J by 5 bases, leaving 10 bases between them. This CDR3 has 12 residues. Germline V gene data show CDR1 as SQVTM and CDR2 as ANQGSEA. The CDR3 is CSVDAGGTEAFF. CDR3 in DNA: TGCAGCGTTGATGCGGGTGGAACTGAAGCTTTCTTT.

This clonotype appeared many times. The chain couples TRBV12-3 or TRBV12-4 to TRBJ1-5; D gene ambiguous. V was pared by 7 bases and J by 1 base, with 11 bases between. This CDR3 contains 14 residues. The CDR3 region is CASTEGTSNQPQHF. CDR3 nucleotide sequence: TGTGCCAGCACGGAGGGAACGAGCAATCAGCCCCAGCATTTT.

This clonotype has a handful of counts. V usage is TRBV5-1 and J usage is TRBJ1-6; D unclear. Germline CDR1 reads SGHRS; CDR2 reads YFSETQ. The CDR3 covers 15 residues. Trimming stripped 4 bases from V and 9 bases from J, with 17 bases between. CDR3: CASSVSWEMGSPLHF. The CDR3 DNA sequence: TGCGCCAGCAGCGTTTCATGGGAAATGGGTTCACCCCTCCACTTT.

Only a few counts were recorded for this clonotype. V gene TRBV5-1 combines with J gene TRBJ2-3, with 7 bases matching TRBD1. Germline CDR1 SGHRS, CDR2 YFSETQ. V lost 3 bases, J lost 1 base, and 5 bases stayed unmatched. There are 15 residues in the CDR3. The CDR3: CASSSTGVRTDTQYF. In DNA, the CDR3 is TGCGCCAGCAGCTCTACAGGGGTCCGCACAGATACGCAGTATTTT.

This clonotype was seen only a few times. V and J are TRBV9 and TRBJ1-5; 7 bases line up with TRBD1. Per germline, CDR1 SGDLS and CDR2 YYNGEE. The CDR3 contains 14 residues. The V segment lost 3 bases and the J segment 5 bases; nucleotides outside the gene matches: 5. The CDR3 DNA reads as TGTGCCAGCAGCGCGACAGGGTCGGATCAGCCCCAGCATTTT. Amino acids: CASSATGSDQPQHF.

The chain joins TRBV27 to TRBJ1-1; 8 positions match TRBD1. Trimming at V came to 5 bases and at J to 5 bases, leaving 7 bases not matched to a gene. CDR1 and CDR2 (germline): MNHEY, SMNVEV (reference sequence). This CDR3 is built from 14 residues. The CDR3 spells CASSPSGGETEAFF. The DNA of the CDR3 is TGTGCCAGCAGTCCGTCAGGGGGCGAGACTGAAGCTTTCTTT.

The chain uses TRBV3-1 and TRBJ2-2, with a possible D match to TRBD1 (7 bases). CDR1 is LGHDT, CDR2 YNNKEL, per germline (reference sequence). This CDR3 spans 15 amino acids. V was pared by 2 bases and J by 5 bases, with 12 bases between. The CDR3 DNA reads TGTGCCAGCAGCCAACAGGGGGGCCCGACCGGGGAGCTGTTTTTT. It encodes CASSQQGGPTGELFF. The whole variable domain, filled in from reference TRBV3-1 and TRBJ2-2, reads DTAVSQTPKYLVTQMGNDKSIKCEQNLGHDTMYWYKQDSKKFLKIMFSYNNKELIINETVPNRFSPKSPDKAHLNLHINSLELGDSAVYFCASSQQGGPTGELFFGEGSRLTVL.

The chain couples TRBV12-3 or TRBV12-4 to TRBJ2-2, with D perhaps TRBD2 (6 bases). V was cut by 5 bases and J by 7 bases, with 14 bases left in between. The CDR3 loop spans 14 amino acids. For the CDR3, the DNA is TGTGCCAGCAGTCGGGGAGGTGGTTACGGGGAGCTGTTTTTT. Its protein product is CASSRGGGYGELFF.

The V gene is TRBV9, the J gene TRBJ2-2; D uncertain. Between the trimmed V and J ends, which lost 1 base and 1 base, there was a span of 5 bases. The germline V gene encodes CDR1 SGDLS and CDR2 YYNGEE. The CDR3 has 14 residues. The CDR3 bases are TGTGCCAGCAGCGTACAGAGGAACACCGGGGAGCTGTTTTTT. Translation: CASSVQRNTGELFF.

The chain carries TRBV11-2 and TRBJ2-4, with TRBD1 matching 7 bases. Germline CDR1 is SGHAT and CDR2 is FQNNGV. After removal of 5 bases from V and 8 bases from J, the junction contained 15 bases not matched to a gene. This CDR3 spans 16 amino acids. The CDR3 sequence is CASSVTRGRRMYIQYF. In DNA form, the CDR3 reads TGTGCCAGCAGCGTTACGAGGGGGCGACGGATGTACATTCAGTACTTC.

This chain links TRBV20-1 with TRBJ2-1, with D possibly TRBD1 on 6 matching bases. CDR3 size: 16 residues. Trimming took off 3 bases at V and 5 bases at J, with 20 bases between the two ends. Germline CDR1 DFQATT, CDR2 SNEGSKA (reference sequence). CDR3 protein: CSASRSTGGINNEQFF. CDR3 bases: TGCAGTGCTAGCCGGTCGACAGGCGGTATTAACAATGAGCAGTTCTTC.

The chain joins TRBV28 to TRBJ1-1; a possible D gene is TRBD1 (5 bases). The CDR3 extends over 12 amino acids. Per germline, CDR1 MDHEN and CDR2 SYDVKM. Trimming shortened V by 7 bases and J by 7 bases, and 13 bases separated the two germline ends. The CDR3 region is CASTTGRIEAFF. The CDR3, as DNA: TGTGCCAGCACCACGGGACGGATTGAAGCTTTCTTT.

The rearrangement uses TRBV5-1 and TRBJ2-7, with a possible D match to TRBD1 (6 bases). The CDR3 sequence is 16 residues long. Germline CDR1 and CDR2: SGHRS and YFSETQ. Between the trimmed V and J ends, which lost 0 bases and 1 base, there was a span of 14 bases. Written as DNA, the CDR3 is TGCGCCAGCAGCTTGGGGACGATACAGGGTTCCTACGAGCAGTACTTC. It yields the protein CASSLGTIQGSYEQYF. The full variable domain, in which reference TRBV5-1 and TRBJ2-7 provide the parts outside the CDR3, is KAGVTQTPRYLIKTRGQQVTLSCSPISGHRSVSWYQQTPGQGLQFLFEYFSETQRNKGNFPGRFSGRQFSNSRSEMNVSTLELGDSALYLCASSLGTIQGSYEQYFGPGTRLTVT.

This clonotype was detected many times. The chain carries TRBV7-2 and TRBJ2-1, with D hard to call. Trimming cost V 1 base and J 10 bases, with 14 bases left between them. Germline V gene lookup returns CDR1 SGHTA and CDR2 FQGNSA. The CDR3 has 14 residues. CDR3 in amino acids: CASSLGRHYGEQFF. In nucleotides, the CDR3 is TGTGCCAGCAGCTTAGGCAGACACTATGGGGAGCAGTTCTTC.

This clonotype has only a few counts. The chain links TRBV12-3 or TRBV12-4 to TRBJ2-4; TRBD2 is a possible D gene (5 bases). V lost 3 bases to trimming and J lost 11 bases, with 11 bases between them. CDR3 length: 12 amino acids. Here the CDR3 DNA reads TGTGCCAGCAGTTTTCGCAGGCGGGTTCAGTACTTC. Amino acids: CASSFRRRVQYF.

This clonotype has a handful of counts. The chain combines TRBV5-6 with TRBJ2-4; 7 nucleotides agree with TRBD1. Germline V gene data show CDR1 as SGHDT and CDR2 as YYEEEE. CDR3 length equals 13 residues. V trimming: 4 bases; J trimming: 11 bases; junction bases outside the gene matches: 9. This CDR3 is CASSVDRDGVQYF. In nucleotides, the CDR3 is TGTGCCAGCAGCGTCGACAGGGACGGGGTTCAGTACTTC.